What follows are 29 T cell receptor beta chains derived from one specimen sequenced in a study of blood T cell repertoires in COVID-19. Sequencing was performed with immunoSEQ multiplex PCR; in TCRdb, only in-frame clones are kept and a portion is missing. This sample carries about 200,000 clones, over 75% of them seen once, and the ten largest clones take roughly 7.9%. Specimen: peripheral blood. The receptor set was obtained from a woman of 80 years or more with acute or convalescent COVID-19.

This clone was counted once. V is TRBV18 and J is TRBJ1-2; tentatively, D is TRBD1 (6 bases). Germline V gene lookup returns CDR1 KGHSH and CDR2 LQKENI. The V and J ends lost 4 bases and 0 bases respectively, with 12 bases between them. The CDR3 totals 15 residues. CDR3 in amino acids: CASSHGTSANYGYTF. The CDR3 nucleotides are TGTGCCAGCTCACACGGGACATCAGCTAACTATGGCTACACCTTC.

This chain connects TRBV12-3 or TRBV12-4 to TRBJ1-2; D might be TRBD1 (5 bases). CDR3 size: 13 residues. V lost 6 bases, J lost 4 bases, and 12 bases lay in between. This CDR3 is CASSLTGSYGYTF. The CDR3 nucleotides are TGTGCCAGCAGCCTTACAGGCTCCTATGGCTACACCTTC.

The V and J genes are TRBV27 and TRBJ1-5; 7 bases match TRBD1. The CDR3 has 15 residues. The germline gives CDR1 MNHEY, CDR2 SMNVEV (reference sequence). Unmatched junction bases numbered 12, after V lost 6 bases and J lost 7 bases. CDR3 nucleotide sequence: TGTGCCAGCAGGGCTACAGGGGCCGGCGGGCAGCCCCAGCATTTT. Its translation is CASRATGAGGQPQHF.

The chain employs TRBV9 and TRBJ2-3; 10 bases map to TRBD2. Per the germline V gene, CDR1 is SGDLS and CDR2 is YYNGEE. This CDR3 contains 17 residues. The trim removed 0 bases at V and 4 bases at J, leaving 8 bases unmatched. CDR3 coding DNA: TGTGCCAGCAGCGTAGCCCTCTTAGCGGGGGGCCCAGATACGCAGTATTTT. This codes for CASSVALLAGGPDTQYF. The full variable domain, with the rest looked up from reference TRBV9 and TRBJ2-3, is DSGVTQTPKHLITATGQRVTLRCSPRSGDLSVYWYQQSLDQGLQFLIQYYNGEERAKGNILERFSAQQFPDLHSELNLSSLELGDSALYFCASSVALLAGGPDTQYFGPGTRLTVL.

The chain carries TRBV2 and TRBJ2-3, with 7 bases that match TRBD2. This CDR3 spans 14 amino acids. The V segment lost 3 bases and the J segment 0 bases; nucleotides outside the gene matches: 0. Germline values: CDR1 SNHLY, CDR2 FYNNEI. CDR3 loop: CASSEGGSTDTQYF. As DNA, the CDR3 is TGTGCCAGCAGTGAGGGGGGGAGCACAGATACGCAGTATTTT.

This chain links TRBV11-2 with TRBJ1-2; D possibly corresponds to TRBD1 (5 bases). Germline lookup yields CDR1 SGHAT and CDR2 FQNNGV. V dropped 2 bases and J dropped 6 bases, with 16 bases sitting between them. This CDR3 has 15 residues. CDR3: CASSLWRQGEDGYTF. The CDR3 bases are TGTGCCAGCAGCTTATGGCGCCAGGGTGAGGATGGCTACACCTTC.

The chain links TRBV11-3 to TRBJ2-7, with D maybe TRBD2 (6 bases). Germline V lookup: CDR1 SGHNT, CDR2 YENEEA. Trimming took 4 bases from V and 0 from J, leaving 13 bases between them. The CDR3 spans 15 residues. CDR3 nucleotide sequence: TGTGCCAGCAGCTCAAGACTAGTGAGCTCCTACGAGCAGTACTTC. Amino acid sequence: CASSSRLVSSYEQYF.

The chain carries TRBV27 and TRBJ1-2; 9 positions agree with TRBD1. The CDR3 totals 15 residues. Germline CDR1 MNHEY, CDR2 SMNVEV (reference sequence). J was trimmed by 7 bases and V by 0 bases; bases with no gene match: 6. DNA for the CDR3: TGTGCCAGCAGTTTATCCCCGGGGACAGGGAGTGGCTACACCTTC. Its protein is CASSLSPGTGSGYTF.

J is TRBJ1-2 and V is TRBV5-4; 7 nucleotides line up with TRBD1. Trimming cost V 4 bases and J 1 base; bases outside gene matches: 4. CDR1 SGHNT and CDR2 YYREEE come from the germline V gene (reference sequence). The CDR3 loop spans 14 amino acids. The DNA for the CDR3 is TGTGCCAGCAGCCTACGACAGGGTAACTATGGCTACACCTTC. The encoded protein is CASSLRQGNYGYTF.

The V call is TRBV19, the J call TRBJ1-1; 9 bases align to TRBD1. The germline V gene has CDR1 LNHDA and CDR2 SQIVND (reference sequence). This CDR3 is 14 amino acids long. The V and J ends lost 5 bases and 8 bases, in that order; junction bases with no gene match: 9. The CDR3 DNA reads as TGTGCCAGTAGTCCCCGGGACAGGGTATTGGAAGCTTTCTTT. It specifies CASSPRDRVLEAFF.

The CDR3 region has the DNA TGTGCCAGTAGTTCAGGGATCCGAGATGAAAAACTGTTTTTT. Translated: CASSSGIRDEKLFF. V usage is TRBV19 and J usage is TRBJ1-4; weak D call: TRBD1 (5 bases). The germline gives CDR1 LNHDA, CDR2 SQIVND (reference sequence). V lost 5 bases and J lost 6, with 13 bases in between. The length of the CDR3 is 14 residues.

This clone showed up just a few times. This chain links TRBV9 with TRBJ1-6; weak D call: TRBD1 (6 bases). The ends were cut back, 1 base at V and 5 bases at J, with 10 bases in the middle. CDR3 size: 15 residues. Germline CDR1 and CDR2: SGDLS and YYNGEE. The CDR3, as DNA: TGTGCCAGCAGCGTAAGGGGGGGGGATAATTCACCCCTCCACTTT. Its protein is CASSVRGGDNSPLHF.

This clone came up a few times. The chain employs TRBV11-2 and TRBJ2-5, with a possible D match to TRBD1 (6 bases). Germline CDR1 SGHAT, CDR2 FQNNGV. The CDR3 contains 13 residues. Trimming removed 6 bases at V and 7 bases at J, with 15 bases between. The CDR3 DNA reads TGTGCCAGCAGTATACCAGGGGCCGGGACCCAGTACTTC. Its translation is CASSIPGAGTQYF.

The chain has TRBV5-4 and TRBJ2-4, with 10 bases identical to TRBD1. The CDR3 is 12 amino acids. J lost 8 bases, V lost 8 bases, and 4 bases had no gene match. Germline-derived CDR1 and CDR2 are SGHNT and YYREEE (reference sequence). The CDR3 DNA reads as TGTGCCAGTTGGACAGGGGGGTACATTCAGTACTTC. Its translation is CASWTGGYIQYF. Full variable domain (rest looked up from reference TRBV5-4 and TRBJ2-4): ETGVTQSPTHLIKTRGQQVTLRCSSQSGHNTVSWYQQALGQGPQFIFQYYREEENGRGNFPPRFSGLQFPNYSSELNVNALELDDSALYLCASWTGGYIQYFGAGTRLSVL.

The chain has TRBV30 and TRBJ1-3; D unresolved. V gave up 1 base and J gave up 0 bases, with 10 bases separating them. From germline, CDR1 is GTSNPN and CDR2 SVGIG (reference sequence). The CDR3 covers 15 residues. CDR3 region: CAWSAGLGSGNTIYF. In DNA, the CDR3 is TGTGCCTGGAGTGCTGGGCTGGGCTCTGGAAACACCATATATTTT.

The chain has TRBV27 and TRBJ1-1; tentatively, D is TRBD1 (5 bases). The CDR3 length is 17 residues. In germline, CDR1 is MNHEY, CDR2 SMNVEV (reference sequence). Trimming pared 2 bases from V and 1 base from J, leaving 17 bases between. CDR3 sequence: CASSLKATGWPNTEAFF. CDR3 coding DNA: TGTGCCAGCAGTTTAAAAGCAACAGGATGGCCGAACACTGAAGCTTTCTTT.

The CDR3: CASSLQGRNTGELFF. In DNA, the CDR3 is TGTGCCAGCAGCTTGCAGGGCCGTAACACCGGGGAGCTGTTTTTT. The chain joins TRBV6-5 to TRBJ2-2, with D possibly being TRBD1 (5 bases). V shed 6 bases and J shed 2 bases, with 13 bases lying between them. This CDR3 is built from 15 residues. Germline CDR1 and CDR2: MNHEY and SVGAGI.

The chain is built from TRBV10-2 and TRBJ2-5; TRBD2 matches 10 bases. V gave up 0 bases and J gave up 5 bases; unmatched junction bases: 6. The CDR3 length is 16 residues. Germline-derived CDR1 and CDR2 are WSHSY and SAAADI. The CDR3 nucleotides are TGCGCCAGCAGTGAGTCTCTAGCGGGGGCAGAGGAGACCCAGTACTTC. It encodes CASSESLAGAEETQYF.

V gene TRBV7-3 combines with J gene TRBJ2-3; D gene ambiguous. CDR3 size: 14 residues. Per the germline V gene, CDR1 is SGHTA and CDR2 is FQGTGA. V lost 2 bases to trimming and J lost 0 bases, with 6 bases between them. CDR3 sequence: CASSLSRSTDTQYF. The CDR3 DNA sequence: TGTGCCAGCAGCTTATCCCGGAGCACAGATACGCAGTATTTT. Looking up the rest from reference TRBV7-3 and TRBJ2-3 gives the full variable domain: GAGVSQTPSNKVTEKGKYVELRCDPISGHTALYWYRQSLGQGPEFLIYFQGTGAADDSGLPNDRFFAVRPEGSVSTLKIQRTERGDSAVYLCASSLSRSTDTQYFGPGTRLTVL.

The genes are TRBV5-5 and TRBJ1-5; D is ambiguous. This CDR3 has 14 residues. Germline V gives CDR1 SGHKS, CDR2 YYEKEE (reference sequence). Trimming removed 2 bases at V and 7 bases at J, with 13 bases between. CDR3 in amino acids: CASSFFGSNQPQHF. CDR3 bases: TGTGCCAGCAGCTTTTTCGGGTCCAACCAGCCCCAGCATTTT.

V usage is TRBV6-6 and J usage is TRBJ1-1; D remains unclear. The V end was cut by 2 bases, the J end by 0 bases, with 7 bases between. The CDR3 is 14 amino acids. Germline V CDR1 and CDR2: MNHNY, SVGAGI (reference sequence). In DNA form, the CDR3 reads TGTGCCAGCAGTTACGGAGTTCTGAACACTGAAGCTTTCTTT. Protein sequence: CASSYGVLNTEAFF.

This clone showed up just a few times. The sample contains more than one DNA sequence encoding this CDR3. The gene calls are TRBV10-3 and TRBJ2-6; D unclear. Germline V CDR1 and CDR2: ENHRY, SYGVKD. This CDR3 is built from 14 residues. The V end lost 3 bases, the J end lost 0 bases, and 3 bases lay between the germline ends. Here the CDR3 DNA reads TGTGCCATCAGTGACTCCTCTGGGGCCAACGTCCTGACTTTC. As protein: CAISDSSGANVLTF.

This clone was observed a single time. The chain carries TRBV10-1 and TRBJ1-5, with 7 bases identical to TRBD1. CDR3 length: 16 residues. The V and J ends lost 9 bases and 2 bases, in that order; junction bases with no gene match: 13. CDR1 and CDR2 (germline): WNHNN, SYGVQD (reference sequence). This CDR3 reads CARNTKGGEGNQPQHF. The CDR3 DNA sequence: TGCGCCAGAAATACAAAAGGGGGCGAGGGCAATCAGCCCCAGCATTTT.

This rearrangement joins TRBV11-2 to TRBJ1-2, with D possibly being TRBD1 (5 bases). Trimming left V 6 bases short and J 6 bases short, with 23 bases between. Germline values: CDR1 SGHAT, CDR2 FQNNGV. This CDR3 is 16 amino acids long. Here the CDR3 reads CASRRLAAGPRDGYTF. In DNA form, the CDR3 reads TGTGCCAGCAGAAGGTTAGCGGCAGGGCCTCGAGATGGCTACACCTTC.

This chain uses TRBV6-2 or TRBV6-3 with TRBJ2-7, with 7 nucleotides matching TRBD1. The length of the CDR3 is 14 residues. The V and J ends lost 5 bases and 2 bases, in that order; junction bases with no gene match: 6. Germline V lookup: CDR1 MNHEY, CDR2 SVGEGT. In DNA, the CDR3 is TGTGCCAGCAGTCGGACAGGCTCTCCCTACGAGCAGTACTTC. Protein: CASSRTGSPYEQYF.

The chain couples TRBV2 to TRBJ1-2; 7 nucleotides line up with TRBD1. The CDR3 runs 13 residues. V lost 4 bases, J lost 4 bases, and 3 bases stayed unmatched. Germline CDR1 SNHLY, CDR2 FYNNEI. This CDR3 reads CASSGQGRYGYTF. In DNA form, the CDR3 reads TGTGCCAGCAGTGGACAGGGTCGCTATGGCTACACCTTC.

As concerns this clone: Other DNA sequences within the sample encode an identical CDR3. The rearrangement links TRBV7-7 to TRBJ2-5; 8 positions match TRBD1. Per the germline V gene, CDR1 is SSHAT and CDR2 is FNYEAQ (reference sequence). The CDR3 is made up of 17 amino acids. J was trimmed by 2 bases and V by 1 base; bases with no gene match: 9. CDR3 loop: CASSLGAGTGSQETQYF. The CDR3 bases are TGTGCCAGCAGCTTAGGGGCCGGGACAGGCAGTCAAGAGACCCAGTACTTC.

The chain links TRBV3-1 (or the pseudogene TRBV3-2) to TRBJ2-5; the match to TRBD2 covers 10 bases. Trimming removed 6 bases from V and 5 bases from J; junction bases left unmatched: 0. Germline V gene sequence: CDR1 LGHDT, CDR2 YNNKEL (reference sequence). This CDR3 has 12 amino acids. The CDR3 protein is CASRLAGETQYF. As DNA, the CDR3 is TGTGCCAGCAGACTAGCGGGGGAGACCCAGTACTTC.

V and J are TRBV7-8 and TRBJ2-1, with D possibly matching TRBD2 (5 bases). V was cut by 5 bases and J by 5 bases, with 28 bases left in between. CDR1 SGHVS and CDR2 FQNEAQ come from the germline V gene. This CDR3 is 19 amino acids long. The CDR3, as DNA: TGTGCCAGCAGCCAACCGGTCTTGCTTCACAGCGGTTCCCACAATGAGCAGTTCTTC. Encoded protein: CASSQPVLLHSGSHNEQFF.